This T cell receptor beta chain was captured by sequencing in a study of T cells in Graves' hyperthyroidism and ophthalmopathy. The sample holds a few counts of this clonotype. TCR beta CDR3 region amplification was performed from RNA transcripts. The HTBI set primed first-round TCR CDR3 RT-PCR. TCRdb reprocessed the multiplex PCR reads via MiXCR and lists one record per CDR3 protein. The data contain approximately 560,000 distinct CDR3 sequences, around 42% of them singletons. The CDR3 covers 15 residues. Germline V lookup: CDR1 LNHDA, CDR2 SQIVND (reference sequence). V lost 2 bases and J lost 5; bases outside the gene matches: 6.

The source material was peripheral blood or thyroid tissue (not recorded which). The rearrangement joins TRBV19 to TRBJ2-5; TRBD2 aligns across 9 bases. This sequence originates from a woman younger than 35 with Graves' hyperthyroidism. Here the CDR3 DNA reads TGTGCCAGTAGTATAAATGGACTAGCGTTTGAGACCCAGTACTTC. Its translation is CASSINGLAFETQYF.